Presented here are 7 T cell receptor beta chains from one specimen sequenced in a study of response to subunit inactivated influenza vaccine. One entry per CDR3 protein results from TCRdb running MiXCR on the RT-PCR reads. Of over 650,000 distinct CDR3 sequences listed, around 20% are singletons. The sequencing here drew on PBMCs from blood, taken roughly 5 days after vaccination. These TCRs come from a man aged 45 to 65 who received an inactivated influenza vaccine.

This clonotype was counted at least ten times. The chain has TRBV29-1 and TRBJ1-2, with TRBD1 as a possible D gene (5 bases). There are 11 residues in the CDR3. Germline CDR1 reads SQVTM; CDR2 reads ANQGSEA. V was shortened by 8 bases and J by 6 bases, with 13 bases between the two germline ends. CDR3 in amino acids: CSSRDGDGYTF. The CDR3 DNA reads as TGCAGCTCGAGGGACGGCGATGGCTACACCTTC.

This sequence joins TRBV6-1 and TRBJ1-1; TRBD1 might be the D (5 bases). The CDR3 sequence is 14 residues long. V lost 7 bases, J lost 0 bases, and 12 bases lay in between. Germline V gene lookup returns CDR1 MNHNS and CDR2 SASEGT. The CDR3 DNA is TGTGCCAGCAACCGGGACCGCATGAACACTGAAGCTTTCTTT. Translating it yields CASNRDRMNTEAFF.

There are a few counts of this clonotype. This chain links TRBV6-2 or TRBV6-3 with TRBJ2-2, with D possibly TRBD2 on 6 matching bases. CDR3 length: 13 amino acids. V was cut by 6 bases and J by 5 bases, with 10 bases left in between. Germline assignment: CDR1 MNHEY and CDR2 SVGEGT. CDR3 DNA sequence: TGTGCCAGCAGACACGGAGGGACCGGGGAGCTGTTTTTT. Its protein is CASRHGGTGELFF.

This chain's CDR3 is CASSSPDSGISYEQYF. CDR3 bases: TGCGCCAGCAGCTCCCCGGATAGCGGAATCTCCTACGAGCAGTACTTC. The rearrangement links TRBV5-1 to TRBJ2-7, with TRBD2 as a possible D gene (6 bases). The CDR3 runs to 16 residues. The V gene lost 3 bases and the J gene lost 0 bases, with 16 bases spanning the gap. The germline V gene has CDR1 SGHRS and CDR2 YFSETQ.

This clonotype was seen many times. In nucleotides, the CDR3 is TGTGCCAGCAGCTGGGGAACAGGGGGGGAAGAGACCCAGTACTTC. Its protein is CASSWGTGGEETQYF. The chain combines TRBV7-2 with TRBJ2-5, with D possibly TRBD1 on 8 matching bases. Germline values: CDR1 SGHTA, CDR2 FQGNSA. Trimming removed 4 bases at V and 3 bases at J, with 15 bases between. CDR3 size: 15 residues.

This chain joins TRBV15 and TRBJ2-7; 7 nucleotides match TRBD1. Germline V lookup: CDR1 LNHNV, CDR2 YYDKDF (reference sequence). There are 13 residues in the CDR3. The trim removed 2 bases at V and 3 bases at J, leaving 1 base unmatched. CDR3 DNA sequence: TGTGCCACCAGCAGATACAGGGGCTACGAGCAGTACTTC. Amino acid sequence: CATSRYRGYEQYF.

The chain couples TRBV4-2 to TRBJ2-7, with TRBD1 identical over 7 bases. The CDR3 loop spans 15 amino acids. The germline CDR1 and CDR2 sequences are LGHNA and YNFKEQ. V shed 1 base and J 2 bases; nucleotides not matched to a gene: 5. In DNA form, the CDR3 reads TGTGCCAGCAGCCAAGTTGAGGGGGCGGCCTACGAGCAGTACTTC. Its protein is CASSQVEGAAYEQYF.